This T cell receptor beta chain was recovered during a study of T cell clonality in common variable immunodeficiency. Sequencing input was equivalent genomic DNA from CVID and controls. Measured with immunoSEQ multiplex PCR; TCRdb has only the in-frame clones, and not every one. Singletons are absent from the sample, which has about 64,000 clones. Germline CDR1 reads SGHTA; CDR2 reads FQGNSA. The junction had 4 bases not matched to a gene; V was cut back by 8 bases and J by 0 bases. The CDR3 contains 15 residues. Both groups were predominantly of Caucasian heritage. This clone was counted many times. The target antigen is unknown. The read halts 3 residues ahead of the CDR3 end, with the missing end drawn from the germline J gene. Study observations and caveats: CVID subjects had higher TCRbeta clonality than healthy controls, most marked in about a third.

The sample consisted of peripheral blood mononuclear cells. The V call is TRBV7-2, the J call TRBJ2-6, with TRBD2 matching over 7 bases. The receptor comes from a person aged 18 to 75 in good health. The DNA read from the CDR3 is TGTGCCAGCCCCGGGGGGTCCTCTGGGGCCAACGTC. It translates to CASPGGSSGANV. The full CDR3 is CASPGGSSGANVLTF.